The sequence of this TCR beta chain was determined in a study of human T cells and chemical hapten exposure. In the study overall: Enrolled patients were predominantly female and had alopecia areata, totalis or universalis. Study-level findings and limits: Compared to controls, expanded TCRs made significantly more large clusters of similar CDR3s.

TCRdb used MiXCR to reprocess the RACE reads, holding one entry per CDR3 protein. This sample carries around 380,000 distinct CDR3 sequences, more than 4.5% of them seen once, and the ten largest clones take about 2.2%. Time point of the sample: patch test 1, 2 weeks after DPC sensitization. The treatment denotes: therapeutic diphenylcyclopropenone sensitization with weekly scalp DPC. This CDR3 is 14 amino acids long. V lost 4 bases to trimming and J lost 0 bases, with 8 bases between them. The table lists this clonotype with many counts. What it recognizes is unknown. The clonotype originates from a woman between 50 and 59 years old with alopecia areata. Some clones in this sample may be carry-over from other donors' samples. V usage is TRBV12-3 or TRBV12-4 and J usage is TRBJ2-3, with a tentative D call TRBD2 (6 bases). The source material was whole blood, sampled in connection with sensitization to the hapten diphenylcyclopropenone (DPC). As DNA, the CDR3 is TGTGCCAGCAGTTCCCGGGGGAGCACAGATACGCAGTATTTT. The encoded protein is CASSSRGSTDTQYF.